This T cell receptor beta chain stems from a study of T-cell memory formation after mild COVID-19. One entry per CDR3 protein, called by TCRdb with MiXCR from the 5' RACE reads. The table includes some 600,000 distinct CDR3 sequences, 17% detected once. Germline loops: CDR1 SGHRS, CDR2 YFSETQ. This CDR3 spans 16 amino acids. Trimming took 2 bases from V and 0 from J, leaving 12 bases between them. This clonotype was obtained from an adult woman who had mild COVID-19 (a few samples of this study predate the infection). Cell type and time point are not known. Sequences were obtained from PBMCs or a T cell subset sorted from them (not recorded which). This chain joins TRBV5-1 and TRBJ2-1, with a weak D call TRBD2 (6 bases). Here the CDR3 reads CASSFGRDFSYNEQFF. The DNA of the CDR3 is TGCGCCAGCAGCTTTGGTCGGGACTTCTCCTACAATGAGCAGTTCTTC.